This TCR beta chain comes out of a study of OX40 agonist ivuxolimab in advanced cancers. The CDR3 loop spans 14 amino acids. The junction had 6 bases not matched to a gene; V was cut back by 6 bases and J by 2 bases. CDR1 MNHEY and CDR2 SMNVEV come from the germline V gene (reference sequence). This clone was observed a single time. The antigen remains unidentified. Study results and limitations: Average numbers of expanded clones were greater in CD8+ T cells than in CD4+. Clones of CD4+ and CD8+ blood T cells grew by week 6 at doses of 0.1 to 3.0 mg/kg. Individuals who were partial responders at 0.1-3.0 mg/kg had clonal expansion that ranked among the lowest.

Method: immunoSEQ multiplex PCR; TCRdb's copy keeps in-frame clones and lacks some. Among tens of thousands of clones listed, around four fifths were seen once. Blood sampling took place at baseline, cycle 4 day 1, and cycle 7 day 1. The sequenced sample was CD4+ or CD8+ T cells sorted from blood, obtained in a trial of the OX40 agonist ivuxolimab. The TCR sequence derives from an adult with an advanced solid tumor such as melanoma, head and neck, liver or kidney cancer. The chain has TRBV27 and TRBJ2-7; 8 bases agree with TRBD1. The CDR3 DNA follows: TGTGCCAGCAGGAGCGGACAGGGCCCCTACGAGCAGTACTTC. Amino acids: CASRSGQGPYEQYF.